These T cell receptor beta chains were read from a single sample in a study of OX40 agonist ivuxolimab in advanced cancers. Sequencing was performed with immunoSEQ multiplex PCR; in TCRdb, only in-frame clones are kept and a portion is missing. The table lists fewer than 40,000 clones, more than 70% of them singletons. Sequenced here: CD4+ or CD8+ T cells sorted from blood, sampled in a trial of the OX40 agonist ivuxolimab. Every receptor here comes from an adult with an advanced solid tumor such as melanoma, head and neck, liver or kidney cancer. The CDR3 runs from the conserved cysteine through the conserved F or W. A D gene is named only where the DNA matches it firmly. Clone size is shown for a subset of rows, as once, few, many or a class of expanded clone.

v_gene,j_gene,abundance,d_gene,CDR3nt,CDR3aa
TRBV27,TRBJ2-7,.,TRBD2,TGTGCCAGCAGTACCAAACTAGCGGGACTCACCTACGAGCAGTACTTC,CASSTKLAGLTYEQYF
TRBV5-1,TRBJ2-3,.,.,TGCGCCAGCAGCTTGGCCCGGCGGCGCACAGATACGCAGTATTTT,CASSLARRRTDTQYF
TRBV7-7,TRBJ2-5,.,TRBD2,TGTGCTAGCAGCTTGGGGACTAGCGGGAGCTGGGAGACCCAGTACTTC,CASSLGTSGSWETQYF
TRBV7-8,TRBJ2-7,.,TRBD1,TGTGCCAGCAGCCGCTGGGACAGTTTAAGCCCCGAGCAGTACTTC,CASSRWDSLSPEQYF
TRBV5-6,TRBJ1-5,.,.,TGTGCCAGCAGCTTGACAGGGCCCGCCTATAGCAATCAGCCCCAGCATTTT,CASSLTGPAYSNQPQHF
TRBV19,TRBJ1-5,.,.,TGTGCCAGTAGTATAGATAGAAGGTCCCAGCATTTT,CASSIDRRSQHF
TRBV27,TRBJ2-1,.,TRBD1,TGTGCCAGCAGTTTGAGGGGGCAAAGGAACAATGAGCAGTTCTTC,CASSLRGQRNNEQFF
TRBV11-1,TRBJ2-2,.,.,TGTGCCAGCAGCTTGGGAGTGAACACCGGGGAGCTGTTTTTT,CASSLGVNTGELFF
TRBV14,TRBJ2-1,once,TRBD2,TGTGCCAGCAGCCCCCCCTCAGGGACTAGCGGGAGCAGTGAGCAGTTCTTC,CASSPPSGTSGSSEQFF
TRBV18,TRBJ1-1,.,.,TGTGCCAGCTCCCCCTCGAGCAGGGCAACTGAAGCTTTCTTT,CASSPSSRATEAFF
TRBV15,TRBJ1-2,.,.,TGTGCCACCAGCAGAGAAACAGGAGCTAACTATGGCTACACCTTC,CATSRETGANYGYTF
TRBV28,TRBJ1-2,.,.,TGTGCCAGCAGTAGTGGGGGGGGCGGAAGCTATGGCTACACCTTC,CASSSGGGGSYGYTF
TRBV28,TRBJ1-4,.,.,TGTGCCAGCAGCCGTACAGGGCGGGAGGAAAAACTGTTTTTT,CASSRTGREEKLFF
TRBV7-9,TRBJ1-4,.,.,TGTGCCAGCAGCTTAATGGCAGCCGATAATGAAAAGCTGTTTTTT,CASSLMAADNEKLFF
TRBV7-8,TRBJ1-6,.,.,TGTGCCAGCAGCTTAAGGTCGGGGGGGAATTCACCCCTCCACTTT,CASSLRSGGNSPLHF
TRBV7-3,TRBJ1-2,.,TRBD1,TGTGCCAGCAGCTCAAGGGAGGGGGCGCGAGGCTACACCTTC,CASSSREGARGYTF
TRBV7-2,TRBJ2-5,.,.,TGTGCCAGCAGGCTCGGACTACGCCAAGAGACCCAGTACTTC,CASRLGLRQETQYF
TRBV5-4,TRBJ2-1,.,TRBD2,TGTGCCAGCAGCCCAGGGAGACTAGCGGGGGCAAATGAGCAGTTCTTC,CASSPGRLAGANEQFF
TRBV6-1,TRBJ2-7,.,TRBD1,TGTGCCAGCAGCTTGGGACAGGGGAGCTACGAGCAGTACTTC,CASSLGQGSYEQYF
TRBV19,TRBJ2-2,few,.,TGTGCCAGTACCCCGACCACTCTGGGGGTTACCGGGGAGCTGTTTTTT,CASTPTTLGVTGELFF
TRBV5-5,TRBJ2-3,.,.,TGTGCCAGCAGCTTGGGGGGTGGTACGCAGTATTTT,CASSLGGGTQYF
TRBV2,TRBJ1-5,few,.,TGTGCCAGCAGTGGTACCCACAATCAGCCCCAGCATTTT,CASSGTHNQPQHF
TRBV2,TRBJ1-3,.,.,TGTGCCAGCAGAGCCGGACTGATCTCTGGAAACACCATATATTTT,CASRAGLISGNTIYF
TRBV30,TRBJ2-3,.,TRBD2,TGTGCCTGGAGTGGGGACTACCCCGCAGATACGCAGTATTTT,CAWSGDYPADTQYF
TRBV5-1,TRBJ2-5,few,TRBD2,TGCGCCAGCAGCTTGTCTCTAGCGGGGGCCAAGGGAGAGGAGACCCAGTACTTC,CASSLSLAGAKGEETQYF
TRBV15,TRBJ2-1,.,TRBD2,TGTGCCACCACCTCGACTAGCCTGGATGAGCAGTTCTTC,CATTSTSLDEQFF
TRBV2,TRBJ2-5,.,.,TGTGCCAGCAACCAAGGGGGGCAGGGAAGGGGTAGGGAGAACTGGGAGACCCAGTACTTC,CASNQGGQGRGRENWETQYF
TRBV7-9,TRBJ2-3,.,TRBD1,TGTGCCAGCACTTGGGGACAGGGGGCTTCCAATACGCAGTATTTT,CASTWGQGASNTQYF
TRBV5-5,TRBJ2-2,.,.,TGTGCCAGCAGCTACCCGGACCTCGCGGGGCTGTTTTTT,CASSYPDLAGLFF
TRBV2,TRBJ2-3,.,.,TGTGCCAGCAGCCCGGCTAGTAGGAATACGCAGTATTTT,CASSPASRNTQYF
TRBV4-1,TRBJ1-4,.,.,TGCGCCAGCAGCCGGGGAGACTCACCTAATGAAAAACTGTTTTTT,CASSRGDSPNEKLFF